This T cell receptor beta chain originates from a study of glioma-infiltrating T cells after dendritic cell vaccination. Overall study: Treatment, given 2003 to 2012, was autologous tumor lysate-pulsed dendritic cell vaccination. Monocyte-derived dendritic cells, cultured less than 9 days with IL-4 and GM-CSF, were pulsed with autologous tumor lysate. Notes on the study in general: Higher TCR clonality did not directly relate to longer survival.

Comments on this clone: Its antigen remains unknown.

The primer mix had 60 V beta and 13 J beta primers. TCRdb's copy holds only in-frame clones and misses some; the assay was immunoSEQ multiplex PCR. The sample consists of almost 65,000 clones, 75% to 85% of them appearing once. CDR1 is SGHRS and CDR2 is YFSETQ in the germline V gene. The CDR3 is made up of 13 amino acids. The chain carries TRBV5-1 and TRBJ2-5; 7 bases line up with TRBD1. The J call may be incorrect, as the DNA end agrees better with TRBJ2-7. The sequenced sample was blood, obtained before dendritic cell vaccination. The receptor was isolated from a human donor with glioblastoma. CDR3 region: CASNHRGSYEQYF. CDR3 DNA: TGCGCCAGCAACCACAGGGGATCCTACGAGCAGTACTTC.